The T cell receptor (beta chain) under discussion was sequenced for a study of T cells in Graves' hyperthyroidism and ophthalmopathy. The CDR3 spans 16 residues. The V gene end was trimmed by 4 bases and the J gene end by 0 bases; junction bases not matched to a gene: 4. Germline loops: CDR1 SGHNT, CDR2 YENEEA. Over 9 ml of fresh peripheral blood supplied the PBMCs. This clonotype was seen ten or more times. Amplification yielded TCR beta CDR3 regions, with RNA transcripts as the source. Primed by the HTBI set, a first-round RT-PCR was run on the TCR CDR3. From the multiplex PCR reads, TCRdb called clonotypes with MiXCR, one entry per CDR3 protein. The table has about 210,000 distinct CDR3 sequences, approximately 17% seen once.

The specimen was blood. The J gene is TRBJ2-1, the V gene TRBV11-3; the match to TRBD2 covers 9 bases. This TCR came from a man aged 50-59 years with Graves' hyperthyroidism. CDR3 nucleotide sequence: TGTGCCAGCAGCTGGGGACTAGCAGACTCCTACAATGAGCAGTTCTTC. Amino acid sequence: CASSWGLADSYNEQFF.